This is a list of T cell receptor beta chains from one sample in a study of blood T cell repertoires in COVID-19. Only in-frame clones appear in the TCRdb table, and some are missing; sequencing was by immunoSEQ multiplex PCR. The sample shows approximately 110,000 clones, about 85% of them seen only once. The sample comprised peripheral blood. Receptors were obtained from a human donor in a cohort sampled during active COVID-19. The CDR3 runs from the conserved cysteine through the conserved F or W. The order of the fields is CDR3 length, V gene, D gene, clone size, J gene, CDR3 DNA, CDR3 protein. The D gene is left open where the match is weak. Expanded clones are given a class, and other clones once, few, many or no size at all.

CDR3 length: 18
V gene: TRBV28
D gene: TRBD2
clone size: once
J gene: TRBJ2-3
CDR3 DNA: TGTGCCAGCAGTTTACAGATACTAGCGGGGGGGTCCACAGATACGCAGTATTTT
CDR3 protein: CASSLQILAGGSTDTQYF

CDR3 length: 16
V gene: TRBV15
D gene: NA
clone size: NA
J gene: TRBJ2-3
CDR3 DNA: TGTGCCACCAGCAGAGTGGCGGGGCCGAGCACAGATATGCAGTATTTT
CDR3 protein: CATSRVAGPSTDMQYF